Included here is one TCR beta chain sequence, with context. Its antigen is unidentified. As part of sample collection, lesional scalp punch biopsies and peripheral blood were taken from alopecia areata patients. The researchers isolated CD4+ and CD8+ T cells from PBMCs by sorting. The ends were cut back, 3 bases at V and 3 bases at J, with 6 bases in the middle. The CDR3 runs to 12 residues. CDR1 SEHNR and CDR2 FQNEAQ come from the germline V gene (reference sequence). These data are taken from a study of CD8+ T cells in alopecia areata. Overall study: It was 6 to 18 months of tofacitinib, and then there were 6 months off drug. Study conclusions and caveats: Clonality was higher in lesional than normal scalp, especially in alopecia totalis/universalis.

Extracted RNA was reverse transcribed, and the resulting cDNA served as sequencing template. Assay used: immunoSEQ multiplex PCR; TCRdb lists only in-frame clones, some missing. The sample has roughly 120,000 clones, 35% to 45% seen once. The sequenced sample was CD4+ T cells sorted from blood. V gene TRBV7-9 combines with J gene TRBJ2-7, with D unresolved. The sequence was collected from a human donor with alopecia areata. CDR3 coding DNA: TGTGCCAGCAGCTTTATCGGCTACGAGCAGTACTTC. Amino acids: CASSFIGYEQYF.